The clone carrying this TCR beta chain was detected once. Here immunoSEQ multiplex PCR was the method, and the copy in TCRdb shows in-frame clones only, minus some. Here the sample spans approximately 150,000 clones, about 91% being singletons. Analyses pooled second doses at about 4 or about 12 weeks. The record originates from a study of T cell responses to AZD1222 COVID-19 vaccine. Source: peripheral blood, taken 28 days after the second AZD1222 dose. This clonotype was obtained from an adult who received the AZD1222 COVID-19 vaccine.

In DNA form, the CDR3 reads TGTGCCAGCAGCTCCGGGACAGGGGGCTACAATGAGCAGTTCTTC. Translation: CASSSGTGGYNEQFF. This chain connects TRBV6-5 to TRBJ2-1, with 11 nucleotides matching TRBD1. This CDR3 region has 15 residues. From germline, CDR1 is MNHEY and CDR2 SVGAGI. V lost 6 bases and J lost 3; bases outside the gene matches: 4.